These 9 T cell receptor beta chains came from one sample sequenced in a study of blood T cell repertoires in COVID-19. The data were produced by immunoSEQ multiplex PCR, yet TCRdb's version contains in-frame clones alone and is incomplete. Found here are 250,000 to 300,000 clones, approximately 84% of them singletons; the top ten hold roughly 3.1%. The sequencing input was PBMCs or T cells enriched from blood (not recorded which). The receptors here all came from a man aged 50 to 60 who had recovered from COVID-19.

This rearrangement joins TRBV4-2 to TRBJ1-1; tentatively, D is TRBD1 (5 bases). The ends were cut back, 0 bases at V and 3 bases at J, with 17 bases in the middle. The CDR3 loop spans 17 amino acids. Germline lookup yields CDR1 LGHNA and CDR2 YNFKEQ. The CDR3 DNA follows: TGTGCCAGCAGCCAAGATCCCCAGGGTCTCAAGGACACTGAAGCTTTCTTT. Translated, it gives CASSQDPQGLKDTEAFF.

This clone was detected once. In DNA form, the CDR3 reads TGTGCCAGTAGTATTTTGATCTTCGGAGGTGATTCACCCCTCCACTTT. Translating it yields CASSILIFGGDSPLHF. V usage is TRBV19 and J usage is TRBJ1-6; D gene uncertain. V dropped 3 bases and J dropped 8 bases, with 17 bases sitting between them. Germline V lookup: CDR1 LNHDA, CDR2 SQIVND (reference sequence). The CDR3 runs 16 residues.

V usage is TRBV7-8 and J usage is TRBJ2-7, with a tentative D call TRBD1 (5 bases). Germline V lookup: CDR1 SGHVS, CDR2 FQNEAQ. There are 13 residues in the CDR3. V lost 4 bases to trimming and J lost 4 bases, with 11 bases between them. CDR3 loop: CASSSRGHYEQYF. The DNA of the CDR3 is TGTGCCAGCAGCTCACGAGGACATTACGAGCAGTACTTC. Based on the CDR3 plus reference TRBV7-8 and TRBJ2-7, the full variable domain is GAGVSQSPRYKVAKRGQDVALRCDPISGHVSLFWYQQALGQGPEFLTYFQNEAQLDKSGLPSDRFFAERPEGSVSTLKIQRTQQEDSAVYLCASSSRGHYEQYFGPGTRLTVT.

V is TRBV4-3 and J is TRBJ2-7; possible D gene TRBD2, 6 bases. Germline CDR1 reads LGHNA; CDR2 reads YSLEER. V was pared by 3 bases and J by 0 bases, with 9 bases between. This CDR3 is built from 14 residues. CDR3 in DNA: TGCGCCAGCAGCCATTCCGGGAGCTCCTACGAGCAGTACTTC. Its protein is CASSHSGSSYEQYF.

The chain recombines TRBV13 with TRBJ2-1, with D perhaps TRBD2 (6 bases). V was cut by 8 bases and J by 2 bases, with 10 bases left in between. CDR3 length equals 13 residues. From germline, CDR1 is PRHDT and CDR2 FYEKMQ (reference sequence). For the CDR3, the DNA is TGTGCCAGCCGCGGGGCCCCCTACAATGAGCAGTTCTTC. It specifies CASRGAPYNEQFF.

This rearrangement joins TRBV14 to TRBJ2-1, with D perhaps matching TRBD1 (5 bases). There are 14 residues in the CDR3. CDR1 SGHDN and CDR2 FVKESK come from the germline V gene. V was clipped by 0 bases and J by 10 bases, with 13 bases between them. The chain's CDR3 is CASSQEIQAGEQFF. For the CDR3, the DNA is TGTGCCAGCAGCCAAGAAATCCAGGCAGGGGAGCAGTTCTTC.

V gene TRBV2 combines with J gene TRBJ2-7; 8 nucleotides align to TRBD2. This CDR3 comprises 15 residues. Germline CDR1 is SNHLY and CDR2 is FYNNEI. V gave up 1 base and J gave up 3 bases; unmatched junction bases: 5. The CDR3, as DNA: TGTGCCAGCAGTGAAGGGGGGACTAGTTACTACGAGCAGTACTTC. The encoded protein is CASSEGGTSYYEQYF. The variable domain in full, with the rest retrieved from reference TRBV2 and TRBJ2-7, is EPEVTQTPSHQVTQMGQEVILRCVPISNHLYFYWYRQILGQKVEFLVSFYNNEISEKSEIFDDQFSVERPDGSNFTLKIRSTKLEDSAMYFCASSEGGTSYYEQYFGPGTRLTVT.

V and J are TRBV14 and TRBJ1-1, with D possibly TRBD1 on 5 matching bases. Germline-derived CDR1 and CDR2 are SGHDN and FVKESK. There are 12 residues in the CDR3. The ends were cut back, 1 base at V and 7 bases at J, with 7 bases in the middle. The CDR3 is CASSQAQGEAFF. The DNA for the CDR3 is TGTGCCAGCAGCCAAGCGCAGGGTGAAGCTTTCTTT.

The J gene is TRBJ2-7, the V gene TRBV2; 7 positions match TRBD1. Germline CDR1 reads SNHLY; CDR2 reads FYNNEI. Germline trimming cut 9 bases from V and 3 bases from J; bases unmatched to any gene: 8. The CDR3 covers 13 residues. The DNA for the CDR3 is TGTGCCAGTTACGGGACAGCTCTCTACGAGCAGTACTTC. Residues: CASYGTALYEQYF.